These 31 T cell receptor beta chains were sequenced from one sample in a study of memory B cells and T cells in multiple sclerosis. Profiled with immunoSEQ multiplex PCR; TCRdb holds only in-frame clones, not every one. The repertoire holds roughly 45,000 clones, over 70% seen once, with 1.1% in the top ten. These receptors' antigens are unknown. CFSE-dim autoproliferating and CFSE-high non-proliferating T cells from unstimulated culture were sequenced separately. Pooled replicate wells came from approximately 50 million CFSE-labeled PBMCs cultured approximately seven days without stimulus. The sample taken for sequencing was PBMCs from blood kept in culture. These receptors were obtained from a human donor with multiple sclerosis.

The chain is built from TRBV7-2 and TRBJ2-3; D could derive from TRBD1 or TRBD2 (5 bases each). V was shortened by 1 base and J by 5 bases, with 7 bases between the two germline ends. The CDR3 totals 13 residues. Germline lookup yields CDR1 SGHTA and CDR2 FQGNSA. The CDR3 DNA follows: TGTGCCAGCAGCTTAGATGGGGGAGATACGCAGTATTTT. Protein: CASSLDGGDTQYF.

The chain has TRBV6-6 and TRBJ1-6; no reliable D call. The CDR3 sequence is 16 residues long. CDR1 is MNHNY and CDR2 is SVGAGI in the germline V gene (reference sequence). V lost 0 bases and J 7 bases, leaving 13 bases between the germline ends. This chain's CDR3 is CASSYSSPGMNSPLHF. In nucleotides, the CDR3 is TGTGCCAGCAGTTACTCTTCCCCCGGGATGAATTCACCCCTCCACTTT.

The chain joins TRBV2 to TRBJ2-2, with 12 nucleotides matching TRBD1. Germline CDR1 is SNHLY and CDR2 is FYNNEI. This CDR3 region has 18 residues. V lost 6 bases, J lost 4 bases, and 12 bases stayed unmatched. CDR3 in DNA: TGTGCCAGCAGCCGGATGCCGGGACAGGGGGCGAGCACCGGGGAGCTGTTTTTT. Residues: CASSRMPGQGASTGELFF.

The chain employs TRBV19 and TRBJ1-1, with 7 positions matching TRBD1. CDR3 length: 13 amino acids. Per the germline V gene, CDR1 is LNHDA and CDR2 is SQIVND (reference sequence). J was trimmed by 6 bases and V by 6 bases; bases with no gene match: 7. In nucleotides, the CDR3 is TGTGCCAGTAGGCGACAGGGACTCCCTGAAGCTTTCTTT. This sequence encodes CASRRQGLPEAFF.

The chain is built from TRBV9 and TRBJ2-3, with D maybe TRBD2 (6 bases). Trimming removed 0 bases from V and 6 bases from J, with 14 bases in between. From germline, CDR1 is SGDLS and CDR2 YYNGEE. CDR3 length equals 15 residues. The CDR3 loop is CASSVERVASDTQYF. The CDR3 nucleotides read TGTGCCAGCAGCGTAGAGCGGGTCGCTTCGGATACGCAGTATTTT.

The CDR3 sequence is CASSLVKWANGGYTF. The CDR3 bases are TGTGCCAGCAGCTTAGTAAAATGGGCTAACGGTGGCTACACCTTC. The chain links TRBV7-9 to TRBJ1-2; D ambiguous. V gave up 1 base and J gave up 7 bases, with 16 bases separating them. Germline CDR1 SEHNR, CDR2 FQNEAQ (reference sequence). This CDR3 is 15 amino acids long.

This clone has just a few counts. The CDR3 spells CASSPRGGGWHEQYF. CDR3 in DNA: TGTGCCAGCAGCCCCCGGGGGGGAGGTTGGCACGAGCAGTACTTC. This chain uses TRBV25-1 with TRBJ2-7; 8 positions agree with TRBD2. The trim removed 6 bases at V and 5 bases at J, leaving 12 bases unmatched. Germline V lookup: CDR1 MGHDK, CDR2 SYGVNS. This CDR3 is built from 15 residues.

The chain couples TRBV29-1 to TRBJ1-2; D is uncertain. Trimming left V 6 bases short and J 2 bases short, with 10 bases between. The germline V gene encodes CDR1 SQVTM and CDR2 ANQGSEA. CDR3 length: 12 residues. The CDR3 DNA follows: TGCAGCGTCGCAGGACCCAACTATGGCTACACCTTC. Translation gives CSVAGPNYGYTF.

The CDR3 region is CASSLEGGGQTQYF. The DNA for the CDR3 is TGCGCCAGCAGCTTGGAAGGGGGCGGACAGACCCAGTACTTC. The chain has TRBV5-1 and TRBJ2-5; the match to TRBD1 covers 7 bases. V shed 0 bases and J 6 bases; nucleotides not matched to a gene: 5. Germline CDR1 SGHRS, CDR2 YFSETQ. CDR3 length equals 14 residues. The complete variable domain, with remaining parts taken from reference TRBV5-1 and TRBJ2-5, reads KAGVTQTPRYLIKTRGQQVTLSCSPISGHRSVSWYQQTPGQGLQFLFEYFSETQRNKGNFPGRFSGRQFSNSRSEMNVSTLELGDSALYLCASSLEGGGQTQYFGPGTRLLVL.

In regard to this clone: Other DNA sequences in the sample encode the same CDR3. The chain uses TRBV5-1 and TRBJ2-5, with D possibly being TRBD2 (6 bases). Germline V gene lookup returns CDR1 SGHRS and CDR2 YFSETQ. The length of the CDR3 is 13 residues. V was pared by 0 bases and J by 4 bases, with 7 bases between. CDR3 amino acids: CASSLVGGETQYF. Here the CDR3 DNA reads TGCGCCAGCAGCTTGGTCGGGGGAGAGACCCAGTACTTC.

The V and J genes are TRBV10-3 and TRBJ1-1; D is unclear. The germline gives CDR1 ENHRY, CDR2 SYGVKD. The CDR3 sequence is 14 residues long. V lost 2 bases and J lost 5, with 12 bases in between. In DNA, the CDR3 is TGTGCCATCAGTGAGGTTGGGAGGGAGACTGAAGCTTTCTTT. This encodes CAISEVGRETEAFF.

J is TRBJ2-5 and V is TRBV19, with D possibly TRBD2 on 6 matching bases. In germline, CDR1 is LNHDA, CDR2 SQIVND (reference sequence). The V gene lost 4 bases and the J gene lost 5 bases, with 23 bases spanning the gap. The CDR3 spans 17 residues. The CDR3 DNA follows: TGTGCCAGTAGTACCGGGGTGGGGCGGGGCGAGTATGAGACCCAGTACTTC. Amino acids: CASSTGVGRGEYETQYF. Together with reference TRBV19 and TRBJ2-5, the CDR3 gives the full variable domain: DGGITQSPKYLFRKEGQNVTLSCEQNLNHDAMYWYRQDPGQGLRLIYYSQIVNDFQKGDIAEGYSVSREKKESFPLTVTSAQKNPTAFYLCASSTGVGRGEYETQYFGPGTRLLVL.

The V and J genes are TRBV18 and TRBJ2-3; D uncertain. Germline CDR1 reads KGHSH; CDR2 reads LQKENI. The CDR3 totals 13 residues. The V and J ends lost 3 bases and 2 bases respectively, with 6 bases between them. CDR3 sequence: CASSPGLTDTQYF. CDR3 coding DNA: TGTGCCAGCTCACCCGGCCTCACAGATACGCAGTATTTT.

This rearrangement joins TRBV6-6 to TRBJ2-5; no clear D. CDR1 and CDR2 from the germline V gene are MNHNY and SVGAGI (reference sequence). The CDR3 loop spans 14 amino acids. V lost 0 bases and J 2 bases, leaving 7 bases between the germline ends. DNA for the CDR3: TGTGCCAGCAGTTACTCGATCGAGCAAGAGACCCAGTACTTC. It specifies CASSYSIEQETQYF.

The CDR3 DNA is TGCGCCAGCAGCTCCCCAGGGTCTAACTATGGCTACACCTTC. It specifies CASSSPGSNYGYTF. The J gene is TRBJ1-2, the V gene TRBV5-1, with D maybe TRBD1 (5 bases). The germline V and J ends were trimmed by 3 bases and 0 bases, with 9 bases remaining between them. The length of the CDR3 is 14 residues. Germline CDR1 reads SGHRS; CDR2 reads YFSETQ.

The rearrangement uses TRBV6-1 and TRBJ2-7; D remains ambiguous. Germline CDR1 reads MNHNS; CDR2 reads SASEGT. The CDR3 is 13 amino acids. V lost 0 bases to trimming and J lost 6 bases, with 9 bases between them. In DNA, the CDR3 is TGTGCCAGCAGTGAAGCGAGACCCGGCGAGCAGTACTTC. Translating gives CASSEARPGEQYF.

V gene TRBV11-3 combines with J gene TRBJ2-3, with TRBD2 matching over 7 bases. The germline CDR1 and CDR2 sequences are SGHNT and YENEEA. The CDR3 sequence is 14 residues long. V shed 3 bases and J 4 bases; nucleotides not matched to a gene: 4. CDR3 protein: CASSLGGPADTQYF. The CDR3 DNA sequence: TGTGCCAGCAGCTTGGGAGGGCCCGCAGATACGCAGTATTTT.

The chain recombines TRBV18 with TRBJ1-2; D gene uncertain. The CDR3 has 13 amino acids. Per germline, CDR1 KGHSH and CDR2 LQKENI. V was trimmed by 4 bases and J by 1 base, leaving 7 bases between them. The chain's CDR3 is CASSQGFNYGYTF. CDR3 nucleotides: TGTGCCAGCTCACAGGGATTTAACTATGGCTACACCTTC.

The gene calls are TRBV6-6 and TRBJ2-2; D may match TRBD1 or TRBD2 (5 bases each). Trimming left V 2 bases short and J 7 bases short, with 14 bases between. The CDR3 has 15 residues. Germline CDR1 MNHNY, CDR2 SVGAGI (reference sequence). CDR3 sequence reads: CASSYEGREGGELFF. The DNA of the CDR3 is TGTGCCAGCAGTTACGAGGGGCGAGAGGGCGGGGAGCTGTTTTTT.

The chain has TRBV6-5 and TRBJ2-7; no clear D gene. Trimming cost V 6 bases and J 3 bases, with 9 bases left between them. CDR3 length equals 12 residues. CDR1 is MNHEY and CDR2 is SVGAGI in the germline V gene. The CDR3 DNA follows: TGTGCCAGCAGGGACGGATACTACGAGCAGTACTTC. Its translation: CASRDGYYEQYF.

The chain employs TRBV12-1 and TRBJ2-7; the DNA was not used to check the table's D call, TRBD1. TRBV12-1 is marked as a pseudogene. The CDR3 is 17 residues long. DNA of the CDR3: TGTGCCAGCAGCCTTGACGTAGACAGGGCCCAAGCCTACGAGCAGTACTTC. It yields the protein CASSLDVDRAQAYEQYF.

This chain uses TRBV19 with TRBJ1-5; 10 nucleotides align to TRBD1. CDR3 length: 19 amino acids. The trim removed 3 bases at V and 0 bases at J, leaving 11 bases unmatched. Germline CDR1 is LNHDA and CDR2 is SQIVND (reference sequence). DNA of the CDR3: TGTGCCAGTAGTATGGTGTGGCGGGACAGGGGTACTAGCAATCAGCCCCAGCATTTT. Protein sequence: CASSMVWRDRGTSNQPQHF.

The rearrangement joins TRBV6-1 to TRBJ1-4; D is ambiguous. Germline V gene sequence: CDR1 MNHNS, CDR2 SASEGT. V lost 7 bases, J lost 8 bases, and 8 bases lay in between. The CDR3 is made up of 11 amino acids. In DNA, the CDR3 is TGTGCCAGCAACAGAGGCGAAAAACTGTTTTTT. This encodes CASNRGEKLFF.

CDR3 in DNA: TGTGCCAGCAGTGGAGAGGTTCATGGCTACACCTTC. Protein sequence: CASSGEVHGYTF. V is TRBV2 and J is TRBJ1-2; D is unclear. Germline loops: CDR1 SNHLY, CDR2 FYNNEI. This CDR3 is built from 12 residues. V lost 4 bases and J 6 bases, leaving 9 bases between the germline ends.

The V gene is TRBV28, the J gene TRBJ1-2; unclear D gene. CDR1 and CDR2 from the germline V gene are MDHEN and SYDVKM. Deletions cut 7 bases from V and 0 bases from J, with 24 bases between. The CDR3 spans 18 residues. The CDR3 DNA reads as TGTGCCAGCACCCCGCCCGTCGGAGGGTCCACTTCTAACTATGGCTACACCTTC. Protein product: CASTPPVGGSTSNYGYTF.

J is TRBJ1-1 and V is TRBV5-4, with 7 bases matching TRBD1. This CDR3 comprises 16 residues. The germline gives CDR1 SGHNT, CDR2 YYREEE (reference sequence). With V trimmed by 2 bases and J by 4 bases, 11 bases remained unmatched. The CDR3 sequence is CASSLGGAGFSTEAFF. In nucleotides, the CDR3 is TGTGCCAGCAGCTTAGGGGGCGCGGGGTTTTCCACTGAAGCTTTCTTT.

This clone was seen only a few times. The gene calls are TRBV7-9 and TRBJ1-1; D call uncertain. Germline CDR1 is SEHNR and CDR2 is FQNEAQ (reference sequence). This CDR3 has 15 amino acids. V lost 4 bases to trimming and J lost 0 bases, with 12 bases between them. The CDR3 region is CASSWDVPVNTEAFF. CDR3 sequence (DNA): TGTGCCAGCAGCTGGGATGTGCCGGTGAACACTGAAGCTTTCTTT.

V is TRBV7-6 and J is TRBJ1-3; D uncertain. In germline, CDR1 is SGHVS, CDR2 FNYEAQ. V was pared by 1 base and J by 0 bases, with 10 bases between. The length of the CDR3 is 16 residues. Here the CDR3 reads CASSLVRAGSGNTIYF. The CDR3 nucleotides read TGTGCCAGCAGCTTAGTAAGGGCAGGCTCTGGAAACACCATATATTTT. The full variable domain, with the rest looked up from reference TRBV7-6 and TRBJ1-3, is GAGVSQSPRYKVTKRGQDVALRCDPISGHVSLYWYRQALGQGPEFLTYFNYEAQQDKSGLPNDRFSAERPEGSISTLTIQRTEQRDSAMYRCASSLVRAGSGNTIYFGEGSWLTVV.

The V gene is TRBV28, the J gene TRBJ2-3; no clear D gene. The V end lost 6 bases, the J end lost 2 bases, and 3 bases lay between the germline ends. The CDR3 contains 11 residues. From germline, CDR1 is MDHEN and CDR2 SYDVKM. The CDR3: CASSDTDTQYF. The CDR3 nucleotides read TGTGCCAGCAGCGACACAGATACGCAGTATTTT.

This clone was detected only a few times. This chain connects TRBV19 to TRBJ1-5; D not resolved. Trimming cost V 1 base and J 0 bases, with 7 bases left between them. Per germline, CDR1 LNHDA and CDR2 SQIVND (reference sequence). The CDR3 sequence is 15 residues long. The CDR3 sequence is CASSIVHYSNQPQHF. DNA of the CDR3: TGTGCCAGTAGTATAGTACATTATAGCAATCAGCCCCAGCATTTT.

The chain links TRBV6-1 to TRBJ1-2, with 8 positions matching TRBD1. The germline V gene encodes CDR1 MNHNS and CDR2 SASEGT. V lost 2 bases, J lost 4 bases, and 3 bases stayed unmatched. This CDR3 region has 14 residues. The CDR3 is CASSESGGVYGYTF. CDR3 in DNA: TGTGCCAGCAGTGAATCAGGGGGCGTCTATGGCTACACCTTC.